This is a list of T cell receptor beta chains from one sample in a study of somatic mutations in cytotoxic T cells in rheumatoid arthritis. Only in-frame clones appear in the TCRdb table, and some are missing; sequencing was by immunoSEQ multiplex PCR. This repertoire shows 10,000 to 12,000 clones, 65% to 85% found once; its top ten account for over 10%. The source material was CD8+ T cells sorted from blood. The receptors were gathered from an adult with rheumatoid arthritis. The CDR3 runs from the conserved cysteine through the conserved F or W. D genes are given only for firm matches. Size is stated for part of the rows, as once, few or many counts, or as a class when the clone is expanded.

j_call clone_size v_call d_call cdr3_nt cdr3_aa
TRBJ1-1 . TRBV12-5 . TGTGCTAGTGGACCGACGAATACCGAAGCTTTCTTT CASGPTNTEAFF
TRBJ1-1 . TRBV6-5 . TGTGCCAGCAGTTACTCTGGGGTGGGCACTGAAGCTTTCTTT CASSYSGVGTEAFF
TRBJ2-3 . TRBV5-1 . TGCGCCAGCACCTCGGTAATTTACACAGATACGCAGTATTTT CASTSVIYTDTQYF
TRBJ2-1 . TRBV7-2 TRBD2 TGTGCCAGCAGCTTAGTTAGCGGGGGTATTTACAATGAGCAGTTCTTC CASSLVSGGIYNEQFF
TRBJ1-1 once TRBV7-6 . TGTGCCAGCAGCTTAGCGCATCCGGGGTATACTGAAGCTTTCTTT CASSLAHPGYTEAFF
TRBJ2-7 . TRBV11-2 TRBD1 TGTGCCAGCAGCAAAACAGGGGTGTCCTACGAGCAGTACTTC CASSKTGVSYEQYF
TRBJ2-1 . TRBV7-6 . TGTGCCAGCAGCTTAGCGCACGGTTCGGGGGCCCGTAGGAATGAGCAGTTCTTC CASSLAHGSGARRNEQFF
TRBJ2-7 once TRBV19 . TGTGCCAGTAGTAAGGACTACTACGAGCAGTACTTC CASSKDYYEQYF
TRBJ1-1 . TRBV4-3 . TGCGCCAGCAGCCAGGGGCGGACAACTGAAGCTTTCTTT CASSQGRTTEAFF
TRBJ1-1 . TRBV7-6 . TGTGCCAGCAGCTTAGAAGGGGTAAACACTGAAGCTTTCTTT CASSLEGVNTEAFF
TRBJ2-3 . TRBV4-3 TRBD2 TGCGCCAGCAGCCAAGCCCGACTAGCGGGGGGGCCAGATACGCAGTATTTT CASSQARLAGGPDTQYF
TRBJ2-3 . TRBV7-2 TRBD2 TGTGCCAGCAGCTCCGGGACTAGTATTTTTGCAGATACGCAGTATTTT CASSSGTSIFADTQYF
TRBJ2-7 . TRBV7-9 . TGTGCCAGCAGCTTAGCGGGCAGGGGAGGCGAGCAGTACTTC CASSLAGRGGEQYF
TRBJ2-7 . TRBV2 TRBD1 TGTGCCAGCAGGGGGCGGACAGGCCCCTACGAGCAGTACTTC CASRGRTGPYEQYF
TRBJ2-5 . TRBV4-3 TRBD2 TGCGCCAGCAGCCCTTGGACTAGCGGGGATCAAGAGACCCAGTACTTC CASSPWTSGDQETQYF
TRBJ1-1 . TRBV29-1 . TGCAGCGTTCGATCAGAGGTTCTAAACACTGAAGCTTTCTTT CSVRSEVLNTEAFF
TRBJ2-3 . TRBV5-6 . TGTGCCAGCAGCTTTGGGGGGACTAGCACAGATACGCAGTATTTT CASSFGGTSTDTQYF
TRBJ2-7 . TRBV6-1 TRBD1 TGTGCCAGCACCTTGGTCCGGGACAGGGGGTACGAGCAGTACTTC CASTLVRDRGYEQYF
TRBJ2-7 . TRBV5-6 . TGTGCCAGCAGCTGGGGGAGTTTCCTCGAGCAGTACTTC CASSWGSFLEQYF
TRBJ2-5 . TRBV5-4 . TGTGCCAGCAGTGCGCGGATACAAGAGACCCAGTACTTC CASSARIQETQYF
TRBJ2-3 . TRBV6-7 TRBD1 TGTGCCAGCAGAAATAGGACAGGGAGGTCCACAGATACGCAGTATTTT CASRNRTGRSTDTQYF
TRBJ1-6 . TRBV7-2 TRBD1 TGTGCCAGCAGCTTAGTTAGGACAGGCCTAAATTCACCCCTCCACTTT CASSLVRTGLNSPLHF
TRBJ2-3 . TRBV11-2 . TGTGCCAGCAGCTCCCAAGGGACGACCATAGATACGCAGTATTTT CASSSQGTTIDTQYF
TRBJ1-5 . TRBV6-4 . TGTGCCAGCAGTGAAGGGAGCAATCAGCCCCAGCATTTT CASSEGSNQPQHF
TRBJ2-1 . TRBV7-9 TRBD1 TGTGCCAGCAGCTTAGCACTGACAGGGGGGAATGAGCAGTTCTTC CASSLALTGGNEQFF
TRBJ1-5 . TRBV10-3 . TGTGCCAACCCCCCCTACAGCAATCAGCCCCAGCATTTT CANPPYSNQPQHF
TRBJ2-3 . TRBV5-4 . TGTGCCAGCAGCGTCGGCGGGGCCCATAGCACAGATACGCAGTATTTT CASSVGGAHSTDTQYF
TRBJ2-3 . TRBV13 TRBD2 TGTGCCAGCAGCTCACTAGGTAGCGGGGGGTTCGGGGATACGCAGTATTTT CASSSLGSGGFGDTQYF
TRBJ2-3 . TRBV27 TRBD1 TGTGCCAGCAGCCCCAGGGACAGGGGTGTGGATACGCAGTATTTT CASSPRDRGVDTQYF
TRBJ2-7 . TRBV10-3 . TGTGCCATCAGTGAGTCTTGGGGGGAATTCTCCTACGAGCAGTACTTC CAISESWGEFSYEQYF